The 6 T cell receptor beta chains in this list originate from one sample, sequenced in a study of blood T cell repertoires in COVID-19. TCRdb's copy holds only in-frame clones and misses some; the assay was immunoSEQ multiplex PCR. The table lists around 130,000 clones, roughly 84% of them singletons. Material: peripheral blood. The receptors originated from a man aged 55 to 70 with acute or convalescent COVID-19.

This clone has more than one count but fewer than ten. The V gene is TRBV5-1, the J gene TRBJ1-1; possibly TRBD1 for D (6 bases). With 1 base removed from V and 11 bases from J, the gap between germline ends came to 15 bases. The CDR3 spans 13 residues. CDR1 and CDR2 (germline): SGHRS, YFSETQ. The CDR3 spells CASSLRDTSGAFF. DNA for the CDR3: TGCGCCAGCAGCTTGCGGGACACCTCTGGGGCTTTCTTT. Combining the CDR3 with reference TRBV5-1 and TRBJ1-1 gives the whole variable domain KAGVTQTPRYLIKTRGQQVTLSCSPISGHRSVSWYQQTPGQGLQFLFEYFSETQRNKGNFPGRFSGRQFSNSRSEMNVSTLELGDSALYLCASSLRDTSGAFFGQGTRLTVV.

The V call is TRBV6-5, the J call TRBJ1-1, with D hard to call. This CDR3 spans 15 amino acids. Germline CDR1 is MNHEY and CDR2 is SVGAGI. V was clipped by 6 bases and J by 1 base, with 15 bases between them. The CDR3: CASRRSGQGNTEAFF. For the CDR3, the DNA is TGTGCCAGCAGGAGGTCTGGCCAAGGGAACACTGAAGCTTTCTTT.

The chain recombines TRBV28 with TRBJ1-5; possibly TRBD1 for D (5 bases). V lost 4 bases and J 5 bases, leaving 15 bases between the germline ends. Germline V gene sequence: CDR1 MDHEN, CDR2 SYDVKM. The CDR3 is 15 amino acids. Written as DNA, the CDR3 is TGTGCCAGCAGTTCCAGTGGTACAGGTTATCAGCCCCAGCATTTT. Translation: CASSSSGTGYQPQHF. The whole variable domain, remainder taken from reference TRBV28 and TRBJ1-5, is DVKVTQSSRYLVKRTGEKVFLECVQDMDHENMFWYRQDPGLGLRLIYFSYDVKMKEKGDIPEGYSVSREKKERFSLILESASTNQTSMYLCASSSSGTGYQPQHFGDGTRLSIL.

This clone was recorded once. The chain uses TRBV28 and TRBJ2-1, with 10 bases identical to TRBD2. This CDR3 spans 16 amino acids. From germline, CDR1 is MDHEN and CDR2 SYDVKM. The V segment lost 6 bases and the J segment 2 bases; nucleotides outside the gene matches: 7. CDR3 coding DNA: TGTGCCAGCAGACAAAGCGGGAGGGCCCCCTACAATGAGCAGTTCTTC. This encodes CASRQSGRAPYNEQFF.

The chain has TRBV9 and TRBJ2-3; D perhaps matches TRBD2 (5 bases). V gave up 3 bases and J gave up 5 bases, with 10 bases separating them. CDR1 SGDLS and CDR2 YYNGEE come from the germline V gene. CDR3 length: 13 amino acids. The CDR3: CASSGLRGDTQYF. The CDR3 bases are TGTGCCAGCAGCGGGCTTCGGGGAGATACGCAGTATTTT.

The chain has TRBV18 and TRBJ2-1, with TRBD2 matching 13 bases. CDR1 is KGHSH, CDR2 LQKENI, per germline. The CDR3 consists of 15 residues. The V gene end was trimmed by 3 bases and the J gene end by 10 bases; junction bases not matched to a gene: 6. For the CDR3, the DNA is TGTGCCAGCTCACCGGGGATGGGACTAGCGGGAGAGCAGTTCTTC. Amino acids: CASSPGMGLAGEQFF.